This T cell receptor (beta chain) originates from a study of cytomegalovirus exposure and HLA in healthy donors. This CDR3 has 14 amino acids. V was clipped by 6 bases and J by 1 base; unmatched bases: 5. From germline, CDR1 is MGHRA and CDR2 YSYEKL. This clone was recorded once. Its specificity is unknown. Libraries were prepared by immunoSEQ multiplex PCR; TCRdb keeps only in-frame clonotypes and omits some of them. The sample lists about 400,000 clones, roughly 85% occurring once. General study results and limits: As confirmed in vitro, a few CMV-associated chains were specific for CMV antigens.

The clonotype was recovered from a woman aged 18-29 years in good health and CMV-seronegative. The sequencing input was PBMCs. J is TRBJ1-2 and V is TRBV4-1; 7 bases align to TRBD1. CDR3 amino acids: CASSGQEINYGYTF. CDR3 nucleotides: TGCGCCAGCAGTGGACAGGAGATTAACTATGGCTACACCTTC.